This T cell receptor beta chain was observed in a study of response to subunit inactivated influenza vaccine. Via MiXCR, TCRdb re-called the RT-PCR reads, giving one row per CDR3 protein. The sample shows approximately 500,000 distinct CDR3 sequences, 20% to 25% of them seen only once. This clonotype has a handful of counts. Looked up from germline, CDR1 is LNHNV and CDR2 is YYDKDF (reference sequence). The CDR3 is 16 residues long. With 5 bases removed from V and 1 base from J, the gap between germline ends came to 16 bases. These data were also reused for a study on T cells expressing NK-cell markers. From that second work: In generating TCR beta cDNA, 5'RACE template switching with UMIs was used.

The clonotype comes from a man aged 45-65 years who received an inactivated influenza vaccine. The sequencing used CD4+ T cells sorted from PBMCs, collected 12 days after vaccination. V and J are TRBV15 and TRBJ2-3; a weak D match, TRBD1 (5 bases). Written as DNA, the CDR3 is TGTGCCACCAGCTCTATCCAACCACAGGGCACAGATACGCAGTATTTT. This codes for CATSSIQPQGTDTQYF.